One sample yielded the 28 T cell receptor beta chains listed below, sequenced in a study of T cell clonotyping in hematopoietic cell transplantation. Clones were read by immunoSEQ multiplex PCR, and TCRdb kept only the in-frame ones, dropping some. The sample yields 4,500 to 5,000 clones, about nine tenths seen once. The source material was peripheral blood mononuclear cells. These receptors originate from a man in his forties or fifties in good health. Some clones in this sample may be carry-over from other donors' samples.

The chain couples TRBV2 to TRBJ2-1; maybe TRBD2 (5 bases). This CDR3 has 16 amino acids. V was trimmed by 1 base and J by 4 bases, leaving 14 bases between them. Germline values: CDR1 SNHLY, CDR2 FYNNEI. CDR3: CASSEVRAGRYNEQFF. The CDR3 bases are TGTGCCAGCAGTGAAGTACGGGCGGGCCGATACAATGAGCAGTTCTTC.

This chain links TRBV7-2 with TRBJ1-1; TRBD1 agrees at 10 bases. After removal of 4 bases from V and 4 bases from J, the junction contained 9 bases not matched to a gene. The CDR3 contains 16 residues. Germline V gene lookup returns CDR1 SGHTA and CDR2 FQGNSA. The CDR3 bases are TGTGCCAGCAGCTCCGGTTTGACAGGGGGCATCACTGAAGCTTTCTTT. This encodes CASSSGLTGGITEAFF.

This sequence joins TRBV9 and TRBJ2-3, with D perhaps TRBD2 (7 bases). This CDR3 has 17 residues. V lost 2 bases to trimming and J lost 5 bases, with 21 bases between them. The V gene's germline CDR1 is SGDLS and CDR2 YYNGEE. Here the CDR3 reads CASSVSLYGGQGDTQYF. The DNA of the CDR3 is TGTGCCAGCAGCGTGTCCTTATACGGGGGGCAGGGAGATACGCAGTATTTT.

For the CDR3, the DNA is TGTGCCAGTACCGCGGGACAGGGAAGGATTTTCTATGGCTACACCTTC. Translated, it gives CASTAGQGRIFYGYTF. The chain has TRBV19 and TRBJ1-2; the match to TRBD1 covers 9 bases. Germline V gives CDR1 LNHDA, CDR2 SQIVND (reference sequence). V lost 7 bases and J lost 4; bases outside the gene matches: 13. The length of the CDR3 is 16 residues.

The rearrangement uses TRBV7-2 and TRBJ2-2; no reliable D call. This CDR3 region has 14 residues. Trimming cost V 5 bases and J 7 bases, with 14 bases left between them. Per germline, CDR1 SGHTA and CDR2 FQGNSA. DNA for the CDR3: TGTGCCAGCAGCCGAACATGGGTTGGCGGGGAGCTGTTTTTT. Protein sequence: CASSRTWVGGELFF.

The rearrangement links TRBV4-1 to TRBJ2-7, with D unclear. The CDR3 is 15 amino acids. Germline V gives CDR1 MGHRA, CDR2 YSYEKL. The V and J ends lost 4 bases and 3 bases respectively, with 16 bases between them. The CDR3 here is CASSRIVGKIYEQYF. CDR3 sequence (DNA): TGCGCCAGCAGCCGAATCGTGGGGAAAATCTACGAGCAGTACTTC.

The rearrangement joins TRBV20-1 to TRBJ1-1, with D perhaps matching TRBD1 (6 bases). Germline loops: CDR1 DFQATT, CDR2 SNEGSKA (reference sequence). The length of the CDR3 is 11 residues. Trimming removed 5 bases at V and 6 bases at J, with 10 bases between. Written as DNA, the CDR3 is TGCAGTGCTGGGACAAGACCTGAAGCTTTCTTT. Its protein is CSAGTRPEAFF.

CDR3 protein: CASSLGGADTQYF. DNA of the CDR3: TGTGCCAGCAGCTTAGGAGGCGCAGATACGCAGTATTTT. The chain has TRBV13 and TRBJ2-3; D is uncertain. CDR1 PRHDT and CDR2 FYEKMQ come from the germline V gene (reference sequence). V was trimmed by 0 bases and J by 4 bases, leaving 5 bases between them. This CDR3 has 13 residues.

The chain links TRBV7-8 to TRBJ1-1; 11 bases align to TRBD1. Germline V gene lookup returns CDR1 SGHVS and CDR2 FQNEAQ. This CDR3 spans 16 amino acids. With V trimmed by 5 bases and J by 1 base, 6 bases remained unmatched. CDR3 loop: CASSLRDRGSNTEAFF. CDR3 DNA: TGTGCCAGCAGCCTGCGGGACAGGGGGTCGAACACTGAAGCTTTCTTT.

V gene TRBV28 combines with J gene TRBJ1-2; 7 positions agree with TRBD1. Germline V CDR1 and CDR2: MDHEN, SYDVKM. This CDR3 has 14 residues. V was clipped by 3 bases and J by 6 bases; unmatched bases: 7. The CDR3 DNA follows: TGTGCCAGCAGTTTGGCAGGGGGGTTGAATGGCTACACCTTC. The encoded protein is CASSLAGGLNGYTF.

The chain couples TRBV9 to TRBJ2-7; TRBD2 aligns across 9 bases. The V segment lost 2 bases and the J segment 3 bases; nucleotides outside the gene matches: 9. The length of the CDR3 is 16 residues. Germline assignment: CDR1 SGDLS and CDR2 YYNGEE. The CDR3 nucleotides read TGTGCCAGCAGCGTCCAGGGAACTAGCGGGTTCTACGAGCAGTACTTC. Its protein is CASSVQGTSGFYEQYF.

This chain's CDR3 is CASSYLRGLDTGELFF. The CDR3 coding sequence is TGTGCCAGCAGTTACTTGCGGGGACTGGACACCGGGGAGCTGTTTTTT. V usage is TRBV6-5 and J usage is TRBJ2-2, with a tentative D call TRBD2 (6 bases). This CDR3 region has 16 residues. Trimming left V 1 base short and J 3 bases short, with 12 bases between. The germline V gene encodes CDR1 MNHEY and CDR2 SVGAGI.

This chain uses TRBV11-3 with TRBJ2-2; TRBD2 matches 7 bases. Germline V CDR1 and CDR2: SGHNT, YENEEA. The junction had 6 bases not matched to a gene; V was cut back by 5 bases and J by 6 bases. CDR3 length: 14 amino acids. CDR3 loop: CASSPSGIAGELFF. The CDR3 DNA reads as TGTGCCAGCAGCCCTAGCGGTATCGCCGGGGAGCTGTTTTTT.

This chain links TRBV29-1 with TRBJ1-2; D remains unclear. The V gene's germline CDR1 is SQVTM and CDR2 ANQGSEA. V dropped 3 bases and J dropped 4 bases, with 9 bases sitting between them. CDR3 length: 12 amino acids. The CDR3 nucleotides are TGCAGCGTTGACACGTTCTCCTATGGCTACACCTTC. This encodes CSVDTFSYGYTF.

J is TRBJ1-2 and V is TRBV19, with 9 bases lining up with TRBD1. From germline, CDR1 is LNHDA and CDR2 SQIVND (reference sequence). V shed 5 bases and J 4 bases; nucleotides not matched to a gene: 29. This CDR3 spans 22 amino acids. CDR3 sequence: CASSPIGRTGVVSRGSSYGYTF. The CDR3 DNA reads as TGTGCCAGTAGTCCTATTGGAAGGACAGGGGTGGTGAGCAGAGGCAGCTCCTATGGCTACACCTTC. Looking up the rest from reference TRBV19 and TRBJ1-2 gives the full variable domain: DGGITQSPKYLFRKEGQNVTLSCEQNLNHDAMYWYRQDPGQGLRLIYYSQIVNDFQKGDIAEGYSVSREKKESFPLTVTSAQKNPTAFYLCASSPIGRTGVVSRGSSYGYTFGSGTRLTVV.

A single count supports this clone. This chain uses TRBV5-1 with TRBJ1-1, with 7 bases fitting TRBD1. CDR1 SGHRS and CDR2 YFSETQ come from the germline V gene. CDR3 length: 16 amino acids. J lost 5 bases, V lost 4 bases, and 14 bases had no gene match. Here the CDR3 reads CASSPGGEGARTEAFF. The CDR3 DNA reads as TGCGCCAGCAGCCCCGGGGGGGAGGGGGCGAGGACTGAAGCTTTCTTT.

This clone has just one count. CDR3: CASSLDDGLTYEQYF. As DNA, the CDR3 is TGTGCCAGCAGCTTAGACGATGGACTTACCTACGAGCAGTACTTC. V usage is TRBV7-6 and J usage is TRBJ2-7, with D perhaps matching TRBD2 (5 bases). Germline loops: CDR1 SGHVS, CDR2 FNYEAQ. Deletions cut 1 base from V and 2 bases from J, with 12 bases between. The CDR3 covers 15 residues. The whole variable domain, filled in from reference TRBV7-6 and TRBJ2-7, reads GAGVSQSPRYKVTKRGQDVALRCDPISGHVSLYWYRQALGQGPEFLTYFNYEAQQDKSGLPNDRFSAERPEGSISTLTIQRTEQRDSAMYRCASSLDDGLTYEQYFGPGTRLTVT.

The chain is built from TRBV6-1 and TRBJ2-3; no reliable D call. This CDR3 has 12 residues. The germline V gene has CDR1 MNHNS and CDR2 SASEGT. V shed 2 bases and J shed 5 bases, with 5 bases lying between them. Written as DNA, the CDR3 is TGTGCCAGCAGTGAATTTCTAGATACGCAGTATTTT. Translated, it gives CASSEFLDTQYF.

This clone was recorded once. This chain connects TRBV7-3 to TRBJ2-2; the D gene is possibly TRBD2 (6 bases). Deletions cut 7 bases from V and 4 bases from J, with 13 bases between. Germline CDR1 is SGHTA and CDR2 is FQGTGA. The CDR3 is made up of 14 amino acids. The CDR3: CASTPAGSTGELFF. CDR3 DNA sequence: TGTGCCAGCACTCCGGCGGGGAGCACCGGGGAGCTGTTTTTT.

This sequence joins TRBV7-3 and TRBJ2-7, with 7 positions matching TRBD1. V trimming: 5 bases; J trimming: 3 bases; junction bases outside the gene matches: 7. From germline, CDR1 is SGHTA and CDR2 FQGTGA. CDR3 length: 14 residues. CDR3 protein: CASSPSGTDYEQYF. CDR3 bases: TGTGCCAGCAGCCCCTCCGGGACAGACTACGAGCAGTACTTC.

The J gene is TRBJ2-6, the V gene TRBV19; D gene ambiguous. CDR1 and CDR2 from the germline V gene are LNHDA and SQIVND (reference sequence). V was cut by 4 bases and J by 2 bases, with 0 bases left in between. The CDR3 consists of 12 residues. For the CDR3, the DNA is TGTGCCAGTAGTACTGGGGCCAACGTCCTGACTTTC. Translating it yields CASSTGANVLTF.

The J gene is TRBJ2-5, the V gene TRBV30; the D gene is possibly TRBD2 (6 bases). Looked up from germline, CDR1 is GTSNPN and CDR2 is SVGIG (reference sequence). The CDR3 runs to 13 residues. V dropped 1 base and J dropped 5 bases, with 11 bases sitting between them. CDR3 region: CAWSGSGGETQYF. CDR3 nucleotide sequence: TGTGCCTGGAGTGGTAGCGGAGGGGAGACCCAGTACTTC.

The chain recombines TRBV7-6 with TRBJ2-3; D remains unclear. The CDR3 length is 13 residues. The ends were cut back, 1 base at V and 9 bases at J, with 11 bases in the middle. Germline V lookup: CDR1 SGHVS, CDR2 FNYEAQ. This CDR3 is CASSLGSTSTQYF. The DNA for the CDR3 is TGTGCCAGCAGCTTAGGGAGTACTTCAACGCAGTATTTT.

The rearrangement links TRBV5-4 to TRBJ1-1; 12 bases agree with TRBD1. The CDR3 extends over 14 amino acids. Trimming took 5 bases from V and 9 from J; bases not matched to a gene: 8. Germline CDR1 is SGHNT and CDR2 is YYREEE (reference sequence). For the CDR3, the DNA is TGTGCCAGCAGACTGGGACAGGGGGCAGGGAAAGCTTTCTTT. Amino acid sequence: CASRLGQGAGKAFF.

The chain recombines TRBV7-8 with TRBJ2-5; TRBD2 matches 10 bases. V was pared by 5 bases and J by 0 bases, with 9 bases of the junction left unmatched. Germline V gives CDR1 SGHVS, CDR2 FQNEAQ. The CDR3 runs to 17 residues. The CDR3 sequence is CASSTYPGTSDQETQYF. DNA for the CDR3: TGTGCCAGCAGCACCTATCCCGGGACTAGCGACCAAGAGACCCAGTACTTC.

A single count supports this clone. CDR3 loop: CASSVTSRAGTGELFF. CDR3 coding DNA: TGTGCCAGCAGCGTTACAAGTAGGGCAGGGACCGGGGAGCTGTTTTTT. V is TRBV9 and J is TRBJ2-2, with D perhaps TRBD1 (5 bases). The V and J ends lost 2 bases and 5 bases respectively, with 16 bases between them. Germline V gene data show CDR1 as SGDLS and CDR2 as YYNGEE. The CDR3 has 16 amino acids.

The gene calls are TRBV7-9 and TRBJ2-1; D gene ambiguous. V was shortened by 0 bases and J by 8 bases, with 11 bases between the two germline ends. CDR3 size: 14 residues. From germline, CDR1 is SEHNR and CDR2 FQNEAQ (reference sequence). CDR3 DNA: TGTGCCAGCAGCTTAGCTCTAGTTACGGATGAGCAGTTCTTC. Its translation: CASSLALVTDEQFF.

The chain combines TRBV7-6 with TRBJ2-5; D may be TRBD1 or TRBD2 (5 bases each). CDR1 and CDR2 from the germline V gene are SGHVS and FNYEAQ. V shed 1 base and J shed 9 bases, with 21 bases lying between them. This CDR3 is built from 16 residues. The CDR3 nucleotides read TGTGCCAGCAGCTTAGAAGCTACGAGGGGTGGGTCGCCCCAGTACTTC. Amino acids: CASSLEATRGGSPQYF.